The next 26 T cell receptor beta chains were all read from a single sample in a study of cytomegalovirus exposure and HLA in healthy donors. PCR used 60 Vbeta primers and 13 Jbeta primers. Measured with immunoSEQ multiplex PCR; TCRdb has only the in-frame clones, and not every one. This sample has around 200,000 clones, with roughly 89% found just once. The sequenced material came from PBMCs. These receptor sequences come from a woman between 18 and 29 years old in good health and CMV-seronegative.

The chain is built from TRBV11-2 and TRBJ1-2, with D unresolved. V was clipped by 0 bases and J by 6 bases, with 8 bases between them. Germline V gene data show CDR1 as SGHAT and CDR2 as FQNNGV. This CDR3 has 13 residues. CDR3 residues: CASSLDHVHGYTF. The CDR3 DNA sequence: TGTGCCAGCAGCTTAGATCATGTCCATGGCTACACCTTC. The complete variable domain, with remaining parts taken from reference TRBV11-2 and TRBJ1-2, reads EAGVAQSPRYKIIEKRQSVAFWCNPISGHATLYWYQQILGQGPKLLIQFQNNGVVDDSQLPKDRFSAERLKGVDSTLKIQPAKLEDSAVYLCASSLDHVHGYTFGSGTRLTVV.

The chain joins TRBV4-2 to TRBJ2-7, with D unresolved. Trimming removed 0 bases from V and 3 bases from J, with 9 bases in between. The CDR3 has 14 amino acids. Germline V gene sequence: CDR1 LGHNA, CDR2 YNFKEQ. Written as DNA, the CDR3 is TGTGCCAGCAGCCAAGATATAAGCGACTACGAGCAGTACTTC. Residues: CASSQDISDYEQYF.

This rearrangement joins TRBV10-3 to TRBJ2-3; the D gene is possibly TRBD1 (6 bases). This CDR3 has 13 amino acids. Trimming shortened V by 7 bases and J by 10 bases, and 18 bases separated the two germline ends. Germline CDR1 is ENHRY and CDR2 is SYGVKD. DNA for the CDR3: TGTGCCATCAACCGGGACAAGTGGGATTCGCAGTATTTT. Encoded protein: CAINRDKWDSQYF.

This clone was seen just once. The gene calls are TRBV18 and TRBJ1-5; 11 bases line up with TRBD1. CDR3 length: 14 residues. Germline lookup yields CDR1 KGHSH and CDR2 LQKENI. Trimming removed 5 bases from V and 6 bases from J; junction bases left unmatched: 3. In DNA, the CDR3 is TGTGCCAGCTCAACCGGGACAGGGGGTCAGCCCCAGCATTTT. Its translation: CASSTGTGGQPQHF.

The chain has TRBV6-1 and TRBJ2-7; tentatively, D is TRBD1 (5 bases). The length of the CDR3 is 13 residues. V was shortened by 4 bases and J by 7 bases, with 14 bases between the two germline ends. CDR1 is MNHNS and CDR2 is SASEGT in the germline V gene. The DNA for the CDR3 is TGTGCCAGCAGTGGGGGCGAGACTGGGGAGCAGTACTTC. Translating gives CASSGGETGEQYF.

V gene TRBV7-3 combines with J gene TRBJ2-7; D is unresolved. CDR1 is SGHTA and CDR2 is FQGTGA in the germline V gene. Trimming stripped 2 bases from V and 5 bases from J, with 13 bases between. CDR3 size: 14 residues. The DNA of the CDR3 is TGTGCCAGCAGCTTAGCTTTGGGCGACCACGAGCAGTACTTC. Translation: CASSLALGDHEQYF.

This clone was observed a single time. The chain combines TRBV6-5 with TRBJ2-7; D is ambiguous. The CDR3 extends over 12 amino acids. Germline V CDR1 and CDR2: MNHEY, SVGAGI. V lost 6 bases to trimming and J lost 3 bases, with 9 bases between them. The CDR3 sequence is CASRRLGYEQYF. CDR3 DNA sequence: TGTGCCAGCAGGAGACTGGGCTACGAGCAGTACTTC.

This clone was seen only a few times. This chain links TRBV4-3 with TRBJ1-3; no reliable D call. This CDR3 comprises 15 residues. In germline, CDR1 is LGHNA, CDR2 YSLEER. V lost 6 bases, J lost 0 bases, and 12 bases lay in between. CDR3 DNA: TGCGCCAGCAGTCCAAGTGCGGTCTCTGGAAACACCATATATTTT. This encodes CASSPSAVSGNTIYF.

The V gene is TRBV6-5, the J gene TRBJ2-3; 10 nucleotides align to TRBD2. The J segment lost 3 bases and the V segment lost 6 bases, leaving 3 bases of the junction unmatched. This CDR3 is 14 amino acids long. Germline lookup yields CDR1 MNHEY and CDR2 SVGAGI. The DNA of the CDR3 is TGTGCCAGCAGCTGGACTAGCGGTACAGATACGCAGTATTTT. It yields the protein CASSWTSGTDTQYF.

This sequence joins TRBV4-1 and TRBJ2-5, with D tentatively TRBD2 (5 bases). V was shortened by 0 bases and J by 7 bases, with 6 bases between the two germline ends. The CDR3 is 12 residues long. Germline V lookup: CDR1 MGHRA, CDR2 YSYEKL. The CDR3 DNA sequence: TGCGCCAGCAGCCAAGACCGGGGGACCCAGTACTTC. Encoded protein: CASSQDRGTQYF.

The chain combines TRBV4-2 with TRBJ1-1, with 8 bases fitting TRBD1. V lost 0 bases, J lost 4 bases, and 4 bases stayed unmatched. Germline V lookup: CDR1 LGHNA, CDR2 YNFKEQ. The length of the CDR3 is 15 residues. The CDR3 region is CASSQDDRGSTEAFF. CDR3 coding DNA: TGTGCCAGCAGCCAAGATGACAGGGGTTCCACTGAAGCTTTCTTT.

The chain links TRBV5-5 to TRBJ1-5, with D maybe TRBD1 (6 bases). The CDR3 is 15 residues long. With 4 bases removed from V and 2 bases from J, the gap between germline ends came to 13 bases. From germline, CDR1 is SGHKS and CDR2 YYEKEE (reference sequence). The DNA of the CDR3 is TGTGCCAGCAGCCCCTTAGGGGGGGGCAATCAGCCCCAGCATTTT. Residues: CASSPLGGGNQPQHF.

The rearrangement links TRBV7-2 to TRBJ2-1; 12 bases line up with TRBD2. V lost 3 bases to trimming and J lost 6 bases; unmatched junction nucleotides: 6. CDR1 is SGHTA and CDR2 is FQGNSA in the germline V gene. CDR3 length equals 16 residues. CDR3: CASSFSSGRVGNEQFF. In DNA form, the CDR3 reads TGTGCCAGCAGCTTCTCTAGCGGGAGGGTCGGCAATGAGCAGTTCTTC.

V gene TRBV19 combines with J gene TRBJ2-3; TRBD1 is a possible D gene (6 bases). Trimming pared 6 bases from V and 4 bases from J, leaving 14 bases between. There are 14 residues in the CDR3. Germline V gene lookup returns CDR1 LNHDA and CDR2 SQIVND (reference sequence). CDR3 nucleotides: TGTGCCAGTAGACGGCAGGGGAACGCAGATACGCAGTATTTT. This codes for CASRRQGNADTQYF.

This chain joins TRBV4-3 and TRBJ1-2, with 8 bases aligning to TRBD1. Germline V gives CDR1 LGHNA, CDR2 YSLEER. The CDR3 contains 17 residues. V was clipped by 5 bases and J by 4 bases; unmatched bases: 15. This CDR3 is CASSEDREGLEGYGYTF. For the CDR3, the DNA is TGCGCCAGCAGCGAGGACAGGGAAGGATTAGAGGGCTATGGCTACACCTTC.

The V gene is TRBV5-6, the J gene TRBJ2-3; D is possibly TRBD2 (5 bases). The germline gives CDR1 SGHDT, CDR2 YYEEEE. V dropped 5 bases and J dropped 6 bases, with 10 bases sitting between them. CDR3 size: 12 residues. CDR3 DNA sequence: TGTGCCAGCAGTCCACTAGAGGATACGCAGTATTTT. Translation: CASSPLEDTQYF.

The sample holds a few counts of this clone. The CDR3 protein is CASRILVTTEAFF. The CDR3 nucleotides are TGTGCCAGCCGAATCTTAGTTACCACTGAAGCTTTCTTT. This sequence joins TRBV6-1 and TRBJ1-1, with D hard to call. The V end lost 8 bases, the J end lost 4 bases, and 14 bases lay between the germline ends. This CDR3 is 13 amino acids long. Germline assignment: CDR1 MNHNS and CDR2 SASEGT.

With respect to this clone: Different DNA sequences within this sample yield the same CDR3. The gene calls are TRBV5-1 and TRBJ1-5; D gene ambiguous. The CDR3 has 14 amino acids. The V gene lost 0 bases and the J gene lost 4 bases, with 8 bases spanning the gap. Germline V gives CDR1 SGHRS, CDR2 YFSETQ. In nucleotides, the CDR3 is TGCGCCAGCAGCTTGGACAGTGGTAATCAGCCCCAGCATTTT. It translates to CASSLDSGNQPQHF.

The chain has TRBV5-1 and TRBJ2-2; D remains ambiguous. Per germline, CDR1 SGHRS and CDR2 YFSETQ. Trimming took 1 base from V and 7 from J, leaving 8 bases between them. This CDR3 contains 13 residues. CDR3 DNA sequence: TGCGCCAGCAGCTTGAGGTGGAGCGGGGAGCTGTTTTTT. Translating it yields CASSLRWSGELFF.

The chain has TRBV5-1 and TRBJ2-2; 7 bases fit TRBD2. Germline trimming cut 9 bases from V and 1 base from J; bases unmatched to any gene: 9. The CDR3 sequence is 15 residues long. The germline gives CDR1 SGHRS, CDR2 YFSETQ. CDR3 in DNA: TGCGCCACCAGAGGAGGCGGGGGGAACACCGGGGAGCTGTTTTTT. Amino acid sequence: CATRGGGGNTGELFF.

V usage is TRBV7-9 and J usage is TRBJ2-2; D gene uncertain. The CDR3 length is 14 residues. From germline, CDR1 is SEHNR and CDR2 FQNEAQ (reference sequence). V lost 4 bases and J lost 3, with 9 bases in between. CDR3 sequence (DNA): TGTGCCAGCAGCTCTTGGGCCGACACCGGGGAGCTGTTTTTT. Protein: CASSSWADTGELFF.

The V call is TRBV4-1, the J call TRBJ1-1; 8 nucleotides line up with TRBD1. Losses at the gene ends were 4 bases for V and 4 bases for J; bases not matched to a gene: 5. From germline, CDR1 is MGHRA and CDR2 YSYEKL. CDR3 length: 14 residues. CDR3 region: CASSLTGGITEAFF. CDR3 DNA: TGCGCCAGCAGCCTAACAGGGGGAATCACTGAAGCTTTCTTT.

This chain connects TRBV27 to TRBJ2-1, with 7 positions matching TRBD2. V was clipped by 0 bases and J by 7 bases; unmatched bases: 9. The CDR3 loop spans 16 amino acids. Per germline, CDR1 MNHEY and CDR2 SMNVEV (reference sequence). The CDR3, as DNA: TGTGCCAGCAGTTTATCGGCGGCTAGCGGAAGGAATGAGCAGTTCTTC. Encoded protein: CASSLSAASGRNEQFF.

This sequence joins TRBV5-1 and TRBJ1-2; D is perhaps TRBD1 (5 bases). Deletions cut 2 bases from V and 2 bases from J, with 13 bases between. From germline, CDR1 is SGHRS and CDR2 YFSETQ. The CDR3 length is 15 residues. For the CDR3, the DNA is TGCGCCAGCAGCTTAGACAGCCGGGGGAACTATGGCTACACCTTC. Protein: CASSLDSRGNYGYTF.

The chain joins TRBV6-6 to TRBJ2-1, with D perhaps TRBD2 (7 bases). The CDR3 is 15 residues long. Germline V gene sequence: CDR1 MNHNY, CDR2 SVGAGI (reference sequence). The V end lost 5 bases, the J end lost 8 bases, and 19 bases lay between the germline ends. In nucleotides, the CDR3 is TGTGCCAGCAGTGCGGGGCGGGGGCTCGGGGATGAGCAGTTCTTC. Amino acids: CASSAGRGLGDEQFF.

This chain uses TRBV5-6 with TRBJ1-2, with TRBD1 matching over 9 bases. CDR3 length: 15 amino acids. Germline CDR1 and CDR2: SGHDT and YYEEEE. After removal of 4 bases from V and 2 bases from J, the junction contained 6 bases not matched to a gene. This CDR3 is CASSRGQGLNYGYTF. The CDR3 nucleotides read TGTGCCAGCAGCCGGGGACAGGGTCTGAACTATGGCTACACCTTC.